The rows below give T cell receptor beta chains drawn from one sample of a study of T cell responses to AZD1222 COVID-19 vaccine. Repertoires were generated with immunoSEQ multiplex PCR, while TCRdb's copy carries only in-frame clones and drops some. The sample consists of 95,000 to 150,000 clones, roughly 84% of them appearing once. Sequencing used peripheral blood, obtained on day 0 of AZD1222 vaccination. Source of these receptors: an adult in good health. Both conserved end residues are part of each CDR3. A D gene is named only where the DNA matches it firmly.

.	TRBV30	TRBJ2-7	TGTGCCTGGAGCAAGACAAGGGTACAACCCGGGCAGTACTTC	CAWSKTRVQPGQYF
.	TRBV27	TRBJ1-5	TGTGCCAGCAGGTCCGAGGGTGAGAATCAGCCCCAGCATTTT	CASRSEGENQPQHF
.	TRBV15	TRBJ1-2	TGTGCCACCAGCAGAGATCCCGCGAGCGGGCGGGTCTATGGCTACACCTTC	CATSRDPASGRVYGYTF
.	TRBV19	TRBJ1-5	TGTGCCAGTAGTATTACGGGGATGACTCAGCCCCAGCATTTT	CASSITGMTQPQHF
.	TRBV15	TRBJ1-5	TGTGCCACCAGCAGAGAGGGCGGTTATCAGCCCCAGCATTTT	CATSREGGYQPQHF
.	TRBV7-9	TRBJ2-2	TGTGCCAGCAGCTTGTTCTGGGGCGCGAACACCGGGGAGCTGTTTTTT	CASSLFWGANTGELFF
.	TRBV7-3	TRBJ2-1	TGTGCCAGCAGCCAAGACTTTTCTCCTTACAATGAGCAGTTCTTC	CASSQDFSPYNEQFF
.	TRBV30	TRBJ1-1	TGTGCCTGGAGCATCTTGCCCGCGGGGGACACTGAAGCTTTCTTT	CAWSILPAGDTEAFF
.	TRBV12-3/TRBV12-4	TRBJ1-6	TGTGCCAGCAGTTTTGGGAATTCACCCCTCCACTTT	CASSFGNSPLHF
.	TRBV15	TRBJ2-2	TGTGCCACCAGCAGGGAACAGGGAGCCGGGGAGCTGTTTTTT	CATSREQGAGELFF
TRBD2	TRBV12-3/TRBV12-4	TRBJ2-1	TGTGCCAGCGGACTAGCGGGATACAATGAGCAGTTCTTC	CASGLAGYNEQFF
TRBD2	TRBV11-3	TRBJ2-1	TGTGCCAGCAGCTCCCGACTAGCGAGGGGGAATGAGCAGTTCTTC	CASSSRLARGNEQFF
.	TRBV19	TRBJ1-4	TGTGCCAGTAGTAAACAGGGTTTCCCTGAAAAACTGTTTTTT	CASSKQGFPEKLFF
.	TRBV6-5	TRBJ1-2	TGTGCCAGCAGTAAACAGGGTGACTATGGCTACACCTTC	CASSKQGDYGYTF
.	TRBV5-3	TRBJ2-7	TGTGCCAGAAGCCCGGCCTCCTACGAGCAGTACTTC	CARSPASYEQYF
TRBD1	TRBV19	TRBJ2-7	TGTGCCAGTAAGGACAGGGGGAGCTCCTACGAGCAGTACTTC	CASKDRGSSYEQYF
TRBD1	TRBV19	TRBJ1-6	TGTGCCAGTAGTAGCCGGGACAGCTATAATTCACCCCTCCACTTT	CASSSRDSYNSPLHF
.	TRBV27	TRBJ1-4	TGTGCCAGCAGTTTGATAGGGGCCGGCGAAAAACTGTTTTTT	CASSLIGAGEKLFF
TRBD1	TRBV18	TRBJ1-1	TGTGCCAGCTCACCCCCAAGACAGGGAGCGCCTGAAGCTTTCTTT	CASSPPRQGAPEAFF
TRBD2	TRBV6-4	TRBJ2-3	TGTGCCAGCAGTGACACTGGGACTAGCGGGGGGGCCGTGATAGATACGCAGTATTTT	CASSDTGTSGGAVIDTQYF
TRBD2	TRBV4-1	TRBJ2-3	TGCGCCAGCAGCCACCCGGGAGGGGGGGATACGCAGTATTTT	CASSHPGGGDTQYF
.	TRBV30	TRBJ2-1	TGTGCCTGGATGAGATACTCCTACAATGAGCAGTTCTTC	CAWMRYSYNEQFF
.	TRBV28	TRBJ2-2	TGTGCCAGCAGTTTAGAACGTAACACCGGGGAGCTGTTTTTT	CASSLERNTGELFF